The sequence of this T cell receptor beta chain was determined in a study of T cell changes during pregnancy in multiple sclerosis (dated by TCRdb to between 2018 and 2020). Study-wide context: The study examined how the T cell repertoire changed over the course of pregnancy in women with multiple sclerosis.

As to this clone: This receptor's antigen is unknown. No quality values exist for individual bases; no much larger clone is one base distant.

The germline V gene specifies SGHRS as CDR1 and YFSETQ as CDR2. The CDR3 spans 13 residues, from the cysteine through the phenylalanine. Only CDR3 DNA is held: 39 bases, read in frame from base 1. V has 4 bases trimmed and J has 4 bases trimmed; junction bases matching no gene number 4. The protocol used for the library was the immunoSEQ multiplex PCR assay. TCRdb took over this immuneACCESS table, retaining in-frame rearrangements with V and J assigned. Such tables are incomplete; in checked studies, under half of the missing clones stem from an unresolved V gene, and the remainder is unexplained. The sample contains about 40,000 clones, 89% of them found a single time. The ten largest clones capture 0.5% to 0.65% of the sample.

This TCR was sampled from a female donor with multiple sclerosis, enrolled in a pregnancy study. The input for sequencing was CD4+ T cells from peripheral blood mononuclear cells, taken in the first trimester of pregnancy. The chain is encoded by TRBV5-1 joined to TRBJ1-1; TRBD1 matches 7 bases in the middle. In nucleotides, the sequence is TGCGCCAGCAGCGGGCAGGGGGGCACTGAAGCTTTCTTT. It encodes CASSGQGGTEAFF.